The T cell receptor (beta chain) under discussion was sequenced for a study of neurological immune-mediated disorders. Study observations and caveats: The greatest TCR clonal expansion appeared in HTLV-1-associated myelopathy and the smallest, falling below healthy controls, in multiple sclerosis. Neither clinical nor MRI features were found to be associated with the multiple sclerosis repertoire cluster.

PBMCs stored at -80 C, numbering 2 million, were the origin of the unsorted libraries. TCRdb re-derived calls from the 5' RACE reads in MiXCR, one entry per CDR3 protein. This table has tens of thousands of distinct CDR3 sequences, 4% to 6% appearing once. The sample holds many counts of this clonotype. The antigen is undetermined. V was pared by 4 bases and J by 4 bases, with 8 bases between. This CDR3 region has 13 residues. This sequence joins TRBV12-3 or TRBV12-4 and TRBJ2-4; no firm D call. The specimen sequenced was PBMCs. The sequence came from a man in his late teens or twenties with multiple sclerosis. As DNA, the CDR3 is TGTGCCAGCAGTTCGGACGGGAAAAACATTCAGTACTTC. Its translation: CASSSDGKNIQYF.